This T cell receptor beta chain was obtained from a study of PD-L1 blockade in urothelial cancer. Into every PCR, synthetic TCR analog templates were spiked. Sequencing used immunoSEQ multiplex PCR; TCRdb keeps in-frame clones, though not all of them. Among roughly 56,000 clones listed, about 86% were seen once. Time point given: pretreatment peripheral blood. Whole-study findings and limits: Where pretreatment blood TCR clonality fell below the median, better survival was predicted.

With respect to this clone: Its antigen is not identified. One end of the junction is discordant with germline, which a read error may explain.

The CDR3 consists of 14 residues. CDR1 is SQVTM, CDR2 ANQGSEA, per germline. This TCR was recovered from a man between 60 and 70 years old with urothelial cancer. V and J are TRBV29-1 and TRBJ2-7; 11 bases fit TRBD2. This sample comprised PBMCs, obtained around atezolizumab (anti-PD-L1) treatment. The CDR3 DNA reads TGCAGCGTTGCTAGACTAGCGGGAACCTACGGGCAGTACTTC. This codes for CSVARLAGTYGQYF.